The next 17 T cell receptor beta chains were all read from a single sample in a study of blood T cell repertoires in COVID-19. Data came from immunoSEQ multiplex PCR; TCRdb stores just in-frame clones and leaves some out. The sample records roughly 150,000 clones, approximately 90% being singletons. Sequenced material: peripheral blood. The source is a woman aged 40 to 50 with acute or convalescent COVID-19.

The chain uses TRBV11-3 and TRBJ2-7; 7 nucleotides align to TRBD2. Germline assignment: CDR1 SGHNT and CDR2 YENEEA. The CDR3 runs to 15 residues. V dropped 6 bases and J dropped 4; count of bases not matched to a gene: 12. The CDR3 DNA reads as TGTGCCAGCAGTCTCTCTACGGGGGGAGGGTACGAGCAGTACTTC. Translated, it gives CASSLSTGGGYEQYF.

The chain joins TRBV28 to TRBJ2-2, with D tentatively TRBD1 (6 bases). The CDR3 contains 15 residues. V was pared by 8 bases and J by 6 bases, with 19 bases between. Germline V CDR1 and CDR2: MDHEN, SYDVKM. In nucleotides, the CDR3 is TGTGCCAGCCACACCCCGCAGGGGTCCGCCGGGGAGCTGTTTTTT. Translated: CASHTPQGSAGELFF.

The V call is TRBV28, the J call TRBJ2-2; 7 positions match TRBD1. The CDR3 runs 17 residues. J was trimmed by 1 base and V by 6 bases; bases with no gene match: 11. Germline CDR1 is MDHEN and CDR2 is SYDVKM. The CDR3 sequence: CASSNIPGQMNTGELFF. CDR3 nucleotide sequence: TGTGCCAGCAGCAACATTCCGGGACAGATGAACACCGGGGAGCTGTTTTTT.

The chain employs TRBV28 and TRBJ2-7; D is possibly TRBD1 (6 bases). The CDR3 extends over 14 amino acids. Germline CDR1 is MDHEN and CDR2 is SYDVKM. With 6 bases removed from V and 2 bases from J, the gap between germline ends came to 14 bases. The CDR3 reads CASRTQGRPYEQYF. The CDR3 DNA reads TGTGCCAGCAGGACACAGGGACGACCCTACGAGCAGTACTTC. Looking up the rest from reference TRBV28 and TRBJ2-7 gives the full variable domain: DVKVTQSSRYLVKRTGEKVFLECVQDMDHENMFWYRQDPGLGLRLIYFSYDVKMKEKGDIPEGYSVSREKKERFSLILESASTNQTSMYLCASRTQGRPYEQYFGPGTRLTVT.

The chain combines TRBV3-1 (or the pseudogene TRBV3-2) with TRBJ1-2; no reliable D call. The CDR3 is 15 residues long. Germline V CDR1 and CDR2: LGHDT, YNNKEL (reference sequence). V gave up 4 bases and J gave up 8 bases, with 20 bases separating them. In nucleotides, the CDR3 is TGTGCCAGCAGCCCTTTGGGAGAGGAAACTGCCGGCTACACCTTC. Translated, it gives CASSPLGEETAGYTF.

The genes are TRBV7-9 and TRBJ2-7; 9 bases line up with TRBD1. Germline lookup yields CDR1 SEHNR and CDR2 FQNEAQ (reference sequence). With V trimmed by 4 bases and J by 4 bases, 8 bases remained unmatched. The CDR3 contains 15 residues. CDR3 loop: CASSSPPGQGYEQYF. The CDR3 coding sequence is TGTGCCAGCAGCTCACCTCCGGGACAGGGTTACGAGCAGTACTTC.

This chain uses TRBV29-1 with TRBJ2-2, with D possibly being TRBD2 (5 bases). CDR3 size: 12 residues. Germline loops: CDR1 SQVTM, CDR2 ANQGSEA. For the CDR3, the DNA is TGCACCATGATGGACTTCACCGGGGAGCTGTTTTTT. Residues: CTMMDFTGELFF.

The chain uses TRBV24-1 and TRBJ1-2, with 7 bases identical to TRBD1. This CDR3 region has 13 residues. Germline V gene lookup returns CDR1 KGHDR and CDR2 SFDVKD. Germline trimming cut 4 bases from V and 7 bases from J; bases unmatched to any gene: 5. The CDR3, as DNA: TGTGCCACCAGTGAACGACAGGGCCTTGGCTACACCTTC. The encoded protein is CATSERQGLGYTF.

V is TRBV5-1 and J is TRBJ2-5; 12 nucleotides match TRBD2. V shed 0 bases, J shed 1 base, and the junction held 1 base outside the gene matches. Germline loops: CDR1 SGHRS, CDR2 YFSETQ. This CDR3 has 16 residues. CDR3 loop: CASSLVLAGGQETQYF. The CDR3 DNA reads TGCGCCAGCAGCTTGGTACTAGCGGGGGGCCAAGAGACCCAGTACTTC.

J is TRBJ2-3 and V is TRBV10-3, with 16 nucleotides matching TRBD2. The CDR3 extends over 18 amino acids. CDR1 is ENHRY, CDR2 SYGVKD, per germline. With 5 bases clipped from V and 4 bases from J, the junction kept 9 bases outside the gene matches. In DNA form, the CDR3 reads TGTGCCATCAGTACAATTCAGGGACTAGCGGGGGGGCCAGATACGCAGTATTTT. Translating it yields CAISTIQGLAGGPDTQYF.

V and J are TRBV27 and TRBJ2-3; D perhaps matches TRBD2 (6 bases). This CDR3 has 14 amino acids. The V end lost 3 bases, the J end lost 0 bases, and 7 bases lay between the germline ends. Germline-derived CDR1 and CDR2 are MNHEY and SMNVEV (reference sequence). CDR3 in amino acids: CASSFGGSTDTQYF. Here the CDR3 DNA reads TGTGCCAGCAGTTTCGGGGGAAGCACAGATACGCAGTATTTT.

The chain links TRBV14 to TRBJ1-6, with 10 bases that match TRBD1. The CDR3 covers 16 residues. CDR1 is SGHDN, CDR2 FVKESK, per germline. The ends lost 2 bases at V and 9 bases at J; junction bases unmatched: 7. The DNA of the CDR3 is TGTGCCAGCAGCCAACGACCGGGACAGGGGACTTCACCCCTCCACTTT. Translation: CASSQRPGQGTSPLHF.

The CDR3 DNA reads as TGTGCCACCAGTGATTTGCGGTCGACTCCCCCAGATACGCAGTATTTT. Protein: CATSDLRSTPPDTQYF. J is TRBJ2-3 and V is TRBV24-1; D is uncertain. CDR1 KGHDR and CDR2 SFDVKD come from the germline V gene. The CDR3 contains 16 residues. V dropped 0 bases and J dropped 4 bases, with 13 bases sitting between them.

This chain connects TRBV20-1 to TRBJ2-7; 7 nucleotides match TRBD2. The junction had 4 bases not matched to a gene; V was cut back by 3 bases and J by 2 bases. CDR3 length: 13 residues. Germline CDR1 is DFQATT and CDR2 is SNEGSKA (reference sequence). The CDR3 DNA reads TGCAGTGCTAGTCGAGCGGGGACCTACGAGCAGTACTTC. Residues: CSASRAGTYEQYF.

The chain is built from TRBV5-1 and TRBJ2-3; D ambiguous. CDR3 length: 15 amino acids. Germline V gene sequence: CDR1 SGHRS, CDR2 YFSETQ. V was shortened by 7 bases and J by 2 bases, with 17 bases between the two germline ends. CDR3 sequence: CASSTTHRHTDTQYF. The DNA of the CDR3 is TGCGCCAGCTCCACTACCCATCGCCACACAGATACGCAGTATTTT.

The chain links TRBV27 to TRBJ2-3, with TRBD2 identical over 11 bases. CDR1 and CDR2 (germline): MNHEY, SMNVEV (reference sequence). The CDR3 spans 15 residues. The J segment lost 1 base and the V segment lost 7 bases, leaving 4 bases of the junction unmatched. The CDR3 loop reads CASITSGGGTDTQYF. The CDR3 region has the DNA TGTGCCAGCATCACTAGCGGGGGAGGCACAGATACGCAGTATTTT.

The rearrangement links TRBV29-1 to TRBJ1-2; perhaps TRBD1 as D (5 bases). Germline CDR1 SQVTM, CDR2 ANQGSEA. V lost 1 base and J 4 bases, leaving 10 bases between the germline ends. The CDR3 contains 13 residues. For the CDR3, the DNA is TGCAGCGTTGAAGTCGGCGGGGGCTATGGCTACACCTTC. Encoded protein: CSVEVGGGYGYTF.